This record concerns one TCR beta chain sequence. This sample is part of a study of T cells in Graves' hyperthyroidism and ophthalmopathy. RNA transcripts were the template for amplifying TCR beta CDR3 regions. The HTBI primer set served for first-round RT-PCR of the TCR CDR3. TCRdb ran MiXCR on the multiplex PCR reads and lists one entry per CDR3 protein. The sample yields around 720,000 distinct CDR3 sequences, around a third seen once. V shed 3 bases and J shed 8 bases, with 16 bases lying between them. This CDR3 comprises 15 residues. Germline CDR1 and CDR2: SGHVT and SQSDAQ. These patients, aged 18 to 65, had recently diagnosed hyperthyroidism lasting under 2 months.

The rearrangement uses TRBV7-4 and TRBJ1-4; tentatively, D is TRBD1 (5 bases). Sample: blood. This sequence was found in a woman in her thirties or forties with Graves' hyperthyroidism. The CDR3 spells CASSFLQEASEKLFF. DNA of the CDR3: TGTGCCAGCAGCTTCCTACAGGAGGCATCGGAAAAACTGTTTTTT.